Below are 31 T cell receptor beta chains sequenced from a single sample in a study of cytomegalovirus exposure and HLA in healthy donors. Primers: 60 Vbeta forward and 13 Jbeta reverse. Repertoires were generated with immunoSEQ multiplex PCR, while TCRdb's copy carries only in-frame clones and drops some. This repertoire includes fewer than 150,000 clones. The specimen was PBMCs. Receptors originate from a woman in her sixties in good health and CMV-seronegative.

This chain links TRBV18 with TRBJ1-1, with 8 bases lining up with TRBD1. Germline V gene sequence: CDR1 KGHSH, CDR2 LQKENI. V was pared by 1 base and J by 1 base, with 2 bases of the junction left unmatched. This CDR3 contains 15 residues. CDR3 nucleotide sequence: TGTGCCAGCTCACCACGAGACAGGGGGAACACTGAAGCTTTCTTT. Translation gives CASSPRDRGNTEAFF.

The CDR3 spells CASRQWGPGQGGTYEQYF. The CDR3 coding sequence is TGTGCCAGCAGGCAATGGGGGCCCGGACAGGGGGGAACCTACGAGCAGTACTTC. The chain uses TRBV28 and TRBJ2-7; 10 bases line up with TRBD1. This CDR3 has 18 residues. V was clipped by 6 bases and J by 2 bases; unmatched bases: 16. Per germline, CDR1 MDHEN and CDR2 SYDVKM.

The chain recombines TRBV2 with TRBJ1-5, with 11 positions matching TRBD1. V lost 6 bases, J lost 2 bases, and 3 bases stayed unmatched. The CDR3 loop spans 15 amino acids. The germline V gene has CDR1 SNHLY and CDR2 FYNNEI. CDR3 amino acids: CASSGQGAGNQPQHF. For the CDR3, the DNA is TGTGCCAGCAGCGGACAGGGGGCCGGCAATCAGCCCCAGCATTTT.

The V gene is TRBV28, the J gene TRBJ1-1; D is possibly TRBD1 (5 bases). V lost 3 bases, J lost 11 bases, and 10 bases lay in between. The CDR3 has 11 residues. Per the germline V gene, CDR1 is MDHEN and CDR2 is SYDVKM. In DNA form, the CDR3 reads TGTGCCAGCAGTTTTCTAAAGGGGGCTTTCTTT. Translated, it gives CASSFLKGAFF.

CDR3 protein: CASSLGTSGAYNEQFF. CDR3 DNA sequence: TGTGCCAGCAGCTTAGGTACTAGCGGGGCCTACAATGAGCAGTTCTTC. The V gene is TRBV7-9, the J gene TRBJ2-1, with 10 bases lining up with TRBD2. Germline trimming cut 1 base from V and 2 bases from J; bases unmatched to any gene: 2. The CDR3 loop spans 16 amino acids. Germline V CDR1 and CDR2: SEHNR, FQNEAQ (reference sequence). Filled out from reference TRBV7-9 and TRBJ2-1, the complete variable domain reads DTGVSQNPRHKITKRGQNVTFRCDPISEHNRLYWYRQTLGQGPEFLTYFQNEAQLEKSRLLSDRFSAERPKGSFSTLEIQRTEQGDSAMYLCASSLGTSGAYNEQFFGPGTRLTVL.

This chain uses TRBV27 with TRBJ2-2; D is ambiguous. This CDR3 comprises 12 residues. V was pared by 2 bases and J by 6 bases, with 4 bases between. Germline V gene data show CDR1 as MNHEY and CDR2 as SMNVEV (reference sequence). CDR3 amino acids: CASSLISGELFF. The CDR3 coding sequence is TGTGCCAGCAGTTTAATCTCCGGGGAGCTGTTTTTT.

The chain employs TRBV5-4 and TRBJ2-7, with 9 bases fitting TRBD1. V lost 4 bases to trimming and J lost 3 bases; unmatched junction nucleotides: 8. Germline V CDR1 and CDR2: SGHNT, YYREEE (reference sequence). This CDR3 region has 15 residues. CDR3 DNA: TGTGCCAGCAGCCAACCGGGACAGGGAGACTACGAGCAGTACTTC. Residues: CASSQPGQGDYEQYF.

The rearrangement links TRBV30 to TRBJ1-1; 8 bases are shared with TRBD1. J lost 6 bases, V lost 3 bases, and 6 bases had no gene match. The CDR3 runs to 13 residues. From germline, CDR1 is GTSNPN and CDR2 SVGIG (reference sequence). The CDR3 loop reads CAWRPQGAPEAFF. CDR3 sequence (DNA): TGTGCCTGGAGACCTCAGGGGGCACCTGAAGCTTTCTTT.

A word on this clone: This same CDR3 is encoded by further DNA sequences in the sample. The gene calls are TRBV25-1 and TRBJ2-7; 8 bases fit TRBD1. Losses at the gene ends were 2 bases for V and 6 bases for J; bases not matched to a gene: 3. Germline V gene lookup returns CDR1 MGHDK and CDR2 SYGVNS. This CDR3 spans 13 amino acids. The CDR3 DNA reads as TGTGCCAGCAGTGAACAGGGGGCTGGCGAGCAGTACTTC. Amino acids: CASSEQGAGEQYF.

The rearrangement joins TRBV4-1 to TRBJ2-7; D gene unclear. Germline CDR1 reads MGHRA; CDR2 reads YSYEKL. The CDR3 is made up of 15 amino acids. Between the trimmed V and J ends, which lost 0 bases and 5 bases, there was a span of 14 bases. This CDR3 reads CASSQDGRLNNEQYF. The CDR3 DNA reads TGCGCCAGCAGCCAAGATGGCAGGTTGAACAACGAGCAGTACTTC.

V is TRBV4-2 and J is TRBJ2-3, with D perhaps matching TRBD1 (7 bases). V lost 4 bases to trimming and J lost 3 bases, with 17 bases between them. CDR1 is LGHNA, CDR2 YNFKEQ, per germline. The CDR3 extends over 16 amino acids. This CDR3 reads CASSPQGGDRTDTQYF. CDR3 coding DNA: TGTGCCAGCAGCCCCCAGGGGGGCGATAGGACAGATACGCAGTATTTT.

The CDR3 region is CASRGLAGESYEQYF. The CDR3 DNA reads as TGTGCCAGCAGGGGACTAGCGGGAGAAAGCTACGAGCAGTACTTC. The chain employs TRBV6-6 and TRBJ2-7; TRBD2 matches at 14 bases. The CDR3 covers 15 residues. Germline V gene data show CDR1 as MNHNY and CDR2 as SVGAGI (reference sequence). With V trimmed by 6 bases and J by 3 bases, 4 bases remained unmatched.

This chain connects TRBV28 to TRBJ2-7; tentatively, D is TRBD2 (6 bases). The CDR3 is 14 amino acids. Germline V gene lookup returns CDR1 MDHEN and CDR2 SYDVKM. The V and J ends lost 8 bases and 6 bases respectively, with 20 bases between them. The CDR3 nucleotides read TGTGCCAGCCAATTAGGGACTTTCCGGGGCGAGCAGTACTTC. Translation gives CASQLGTFRGEQYF.

This rearrangement joins TRBV5-1 to TRBJ2-7; possibly TRBD1 for D (6 bases). Germline CDR1 SGHRS, CDR2 YFSETQ. Trimming cost V 3 bases and J 2 bases, with 15 bases left between them. The CDR3 has 15 residues. Here the CDR3 DNA reads TGCGCCAGCAGCTCCGGCGACAGGTTGACCTACGAGCAGTACTTC. The encoded protein is CASSSGDRLTYEQYF. Drawing the rest from reference TRBV5-1 and TRBJ2-7, the complete variable domain is KAGVTQTPRYLIKTRGQQVTLSCSPISGHRSVSWYQQTPGQGLQFLFEYFSETQRNKGNFPGRFSGRQFSNSRSEMNVSTLELGDSALYLCASSSGDRLTYEQYFGPGTRLTVT.

The chain employs TRBV6-5 and TRBJ1-2; possibly TRBD1 for D (5 bases). Germline V gives CDR1 MNHEY, CDR2 SVGAGI. Trimming removed 2 bases from V and 4 bases from J, with 14 bases in between. The CDR3 loop spans 15 amino acids. CDR3 sequence (DNA): TGTGCCAGCAGTTACGGGGGGAAGGGAGGCTATGGCTACACCTTC. It encodes CASSYGGKGGYGYTF.

J is TRBJ1-5 and V is TRBV28; a possible D gene is TRBD1 (6 bases). V shed 3 bases and J shed 3 bases, with 15 bases lying between them. CDR1 MDHEN and CDR2 SYDVKM come from the germline V gene. The CDR3 sequence is 16 residues long. The CDR3 reads CASSFETGPFNQPQHF. CDR3 DNA sequence: TGTGCCAGCAGTTTTGAGACAGGCCCCTTCAATCAGCCCCAGCATTTT.

This rearrangement joins TRBV19 to TRBJ1-4; maybe TRBD1 (5 bases). V lost 4 bases and J 6 bases, leaving 9 bases between the germline ends. This CDR3 region has 13 residues. Per germline, CDR1 LNHDA and CDR2 SQIVND (reference sequence). The CDR3 sequence: CASSKGAYEKLFF. In DNA form, the CDR3 reads TGTGCCAGTAGTAAAGGGGCTTATGAAAAACTGTTTTTT.

The chain combines TRBV15 with TRBJ1-5; 7 bases match TRBD1. Per the germline V gene, CDR1 is LNHNV and CDR2 is YYDKDF (reference sequence). V was clipped by 3 bases and J by 6 bases; unmatched bases: 11. The CDR3 runs to 16 residues. CDR3: CATSREAGTASQPQHF. CDR3 nucleotides: TGTGCCACCAGCAGGGAAGCCGGGACAGCCTCTCAGCCCCAGCATTTT. Complete variable domain (other parts from reference TRBV15 and TRBJ1-5): DAMVIQNPRYQVTQFGKPVTLSCSQTLNHNVMYWYQQKSSQAPKLLFHYYDKDFNNEADTPDNFQSRRPNTSFCFLDIRSPGLGDTAMYLCATSREAGTASQPQHFGDGTRLSIL.

This chain links TRBV25-1 with TRBJ2-2; D gene ambiguous. Germline values: CDR1 MGHDK, CDR2 SYGVNS. The CDR3 totals 14 residues. The germline V and J ends were trimmed by 3 bases and 2 bases, with 7 bases remaining between them. The CDR3 region has the DNA TGTGCCAGCAGTGATCCCAGAAACACCGGGGAGCTGTTTTTT. Residues: CASSDPRNTGELFF.

The chain combines TRBV15 with TRBJ1-4, with 7 bases aligning to TRBD1. Germline lookup yields CDR1 LNHNV and CDR2 YYDKDF (reference sequence). V trimming: 4 bases; J trimming: 7 bases; junction bases outside the gene matches: 6. The CDR3 is made up of 14 amino acids. CDR3 amino acids: CATSNTGAGEKLFF. The CDR3 DNA reads TGTGCCACCAGCAACACAGGGGCCGGTGAAAAACTGTTTTTT.

V is TRBV6-5 and J is TRBJ1-6; 7 nucleotides agree with TRBD1. Germline CDR1 MNHEY, CDR2 SVGAGI. The CDR3 has 13 amino acids. Losses at the gene ends were 6 bases for V and 11 bases for J; bases not matched to a gene: 7. The CDR3 protein is CASSGTERTPLHF. CDR3 nucleotides: TGTGCCAGCAGCGGGACAGAGAGGACACCCCTCCACTTT.

The chain is built from TRBV28 and TRBJ2-7; 8 bases match TRBD1. This CDR3 comprises 13 residues. The V gene end was trimmed by 4 bases and the J gene end by 4 bases; junction bases not matched to a gene: 3. Germline CDR1 and CDR2: MDHEN and SYDVKM. For the CDR3, the DNA is TGTGCCAGCAGTTCGGGACAGGTTTACGAGCAGTACTTC. This encodes CASSSGQVYEQYF.

V usage is TRBV7-8 and J usage is TRBJ1-1; a weak D match, TRBD1 (6 bases). CDR1 is SGHVS, CDR2 FQNEAQ, per germline. The V and J ends lost 0 bases and 4 bases respectively, with 24 bases between them. This CDR3 region has 19 residues. In DNA, the CDR3 is TGTGCCAGCAGCTTAGCTTCCCCTTGGGGCAGGGGATTGCGCACTGAAGCTTTCTTT. This translates into CASSLASPWGRGLRTEAFF.

The genes are TRBV7-2 and TRBJ1-1, with a tentative D call TRBD1 (5 bases). There are 15 residues in the CDR3. Trimming stripped 1 base from V and 3 bases from J, with 12 bases between. Looked up from germline, CDR1 is SGHTA and CDR2 is FQGNSA. The DNA of the CDR3 is TGTGCCAGCAGCTTAGTGTGGGGGGGGGACACTGAAGCTTTCTTT. Amino acid sequence: CASSLVWGGDTEAFF.

The gene calls are TRBV6-1 and TRBJ1-5, with D unresolved. Germline CDR1 is MNHNS and CDR2 is SASEGT. Trimming shortened V by 4 bases and J by 1 base, and 17 bases separated the two germline ends. The CDR3 sequence is 17 residues long. The CDR3 reads CASSVGPGVRSNQPQHF. The CDR3 DNA is TGTGCCAGCAGTGTCGGTCCGGGTGTAAGGAGCAATCAGCCCCAGCATTTT.

This chain uses TRBV27 with TRBJ1-5; D is unresolved. V was shortened by 3 bases and J by 0 bases, with 18 bases between the two germline ends. Germline loops: CDR1 MNHEY, CDR2 SMNVEV (reference sequence). The CDR3 runs 18 residues. CDR3 amino acids: CASSFRSEVGYSNQPQHF. CDR3 coding DNA: TGTGCCAGCAGTTTCCGGAGCGAAGTCGGCTATAGCAATCAGCCCCAGCATTTT.

The chain has TRBV19 and TRBJ1-1; D gene ambiguous. Germline values: CDR1 LNHDA, CDR2 SQIVND (reference sequence). The ends were cut back, 3 bases at V and 2 bases at J, with 7 bases in the middle. The CDR3 sequence is 13 residues long. The CDR3 loop reads CASSMSLNTEAFF. DNA for the CDR3: TGTGCCAGTAGTATGAGCCTTAACACTGAAGCTTTCTTT.

V and J are TRBV5-6 and TRBJ1-6; D not resolved. V lost 4 bases and J 7 bases, leaving 9 bases between the germline ends. The CDR3 extends over 13 amino acids. Germline CDR1 and CDR2: SGHDT and YYEEEE. CDR3 in DNA: TGTGCCAGCAGCGGTCTTGCGAATTCACCCCTCCACTTT. It is translated as CASSGLANSPLHF.

The chain joins TRBV10-1 to TRBJ2-3; TRBD2 agrees at 7 bases. V was pared by 2 bases and J by 3 bases, with 5 bases of the junction left unmatched. The CDR3 is 15 amino acids. Germline V gene sequence: CDR1 WNHNN, CDR2 SYGVQD (reference sequence). The CDR3 reads CASSEGAGRTDTQYF. CDR3 nucleotides: TGCGCCAGCAGTGAGGGAGCGGGGAGAACAGATACGCAGTATTTT.

The rearrangement joins TRBV11-2 to TRBJ1-5; TRBD1 might be the D (5 bases). The CDR3 runs to 17 residues. Germline CDR1 is SGHAT and CDR2 is FQNNGV. The V end was cut by 5 bases, the J end by 2 bases, with 19 bases between. CDR3 amino acids: CASSVGPGRDGNQPQHF. As DNA, the CDR3 is TGTGCCAGCAGCGTGGGACCAGGGAGGGACGGCAATCAGCCCCAGCATTTT.

The V gene is TRBV6-5, the J gene TRBJ1-1, with D perhaps matching TRBD1 (5 bases). Germline V CDR1 and CDR2: MNHEY, SVGAGI. V dropped 6 bases and J dropped 1 base, with 12 bases sitting between them. The CDR3 runs to 14 residues. In nucleotides, the CDR3 is TGTGCCAGCAGCCCGTTCGGGGGGAACACTGAAGCTTTCTTT. It codes for CASSPFGGNTEAFF.